This T cell receptor (beta chain) originates from a study of blood T cell repertoires in COVID-19. Assay: immunoSEQ multiplex PCR; the TCRdb copy retains only in-frame clones and omits some. The data show a few hundred thousand clones, about four fifths seen once. Looked up from germline, CDR1 is SEHNR and CDR2 is FQNEAQ (reference sequence). The CDR3 length is 16 residues. V lost 0 bases and J 2 bases, leaving 11 bases between the germline ends. This chain links TRBV7-9 with TRBJ1-3; D unresolved. This receptor was identified in a woman aged 80 or over with acute or convalescent COVID-19. Sequencing was done on a sample of peripheral blood. As DNA, the CDR3 is TGTGCCAGCAGCTTAGCGTTGCCAGTCCCTGGAAACACCATATATTTT. This sequence encodes CASSLALPVPGNTIYF.